Reported below is one TCR beta chain. Losses at the gene ends were 5 bases for V and 6 bases for J; bases not matched to a gene: 7. The germline CDR1 and CDR2 sequences are SNHLY and FYNNEI. There are 15 residues in the CDR3. The data belong to a study of blood T cell repertoires in COVID-19. About the study: T cells, B-cell-depleted T cells, or PBMCs provided the cDNA or gDNA that served as material.

Some clones are missing from TCRdb's copy, which holds only in-frame ones; the method was immunoSEQ multiplex PCR. Of 200,000 to 250,000 clones listed, approximately 83% were seen once; the top ten hold 7.5% to 10%. Material: peripheral blood. This TCR derives from an elderly man with acute or convalescent COVID-19. The V gene is TRBV2, the J gene TRBJ2-7; 13 nucleotides line up with TRBD2. The CDR3 region is CASSPRTSGRLEQYF. The CDR3 DNA sequence: TGTGCCAGCAGTCCTCGGACTAGCGGGAGACTCGAGCAGTACTTC.